This T cell receptor beta chain is from a study of control samples from healthy donors and cancer patients. This clone has just a few counts. V dropped 2 bases and J dropped 7 bases, with 11 bases sitting between them. The CDR3 spans 14 residues. CDR1 SEHNR and CDR2 FQNEAQ come from the germline V gene (reference sequence). Some clones are missing from TCRdb's copy, which holds only in-frame ones; the method was immunoSEQ multiplex PCR. This sample has around 80,000 clones; about 88% occur once, and the top ten carry 4.5% to 6%. The chain links TRBV7-9 to TRBJ1-4; a weak D match, TRBD1 (5 bases). The receptor's source is a woman aged 50 to 60 in good health. Material for sequencing was blood. The CDR3 nucleotides read TGTGCCAGCAGCTTAAGAGAGGGGAGTGAAAAACTGTTTTTT. Protein product: CASSLREGSEKLFF.